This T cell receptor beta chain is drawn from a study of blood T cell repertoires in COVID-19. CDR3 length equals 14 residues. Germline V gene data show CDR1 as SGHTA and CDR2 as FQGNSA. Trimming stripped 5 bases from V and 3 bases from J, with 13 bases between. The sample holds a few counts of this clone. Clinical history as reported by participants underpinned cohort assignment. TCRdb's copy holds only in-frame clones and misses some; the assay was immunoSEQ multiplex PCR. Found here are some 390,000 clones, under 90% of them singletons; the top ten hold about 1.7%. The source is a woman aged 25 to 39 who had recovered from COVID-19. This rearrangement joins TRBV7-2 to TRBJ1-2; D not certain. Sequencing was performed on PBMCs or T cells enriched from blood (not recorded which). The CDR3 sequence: CASSPPQAYYGYTF. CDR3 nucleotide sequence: TGTGCCAGCAGCCCGCCCCAGGCGTACTATGGCTACACCTTC.